One and the same sample provided the 3 T cell receptor beta chains below, sequenced in a study of CD8+ T cells in alopecia areata. RNA was extracted and reverse transcribed into cDNA as the sequencing template. Sequencing was performed with immunoSEQ multiplex PCR; in TCRdb, only in-frame clones are kept and a portion is missing. The data contain about 64,000 clones, 44% of them seen just once; the ten biggest clones take up about 51%. The sample comprised NKG2D-low CD8+ T cells sorted from blood. All receptors come from a human donor with alopecia areata.

This clone was counted only a few times. The chain combines TRBV30 with TRBJ2-1; D uncertain. In germline, CDR1 is GTSNPN, CDR2 SVGIG (reference sequence). This CDR3 has 12 residues. V shed 3 bases and J shed 1 base, with 4 bases lying between them. Written as DNA, the CDR3 is TGTGCCTGGAGCGGGTCCTACAATGAGCAGTTCTTC. Translation gives CAWSGSYNEQFF. Drawing the rest from reference TRBV30 and TRBJ2-1, the complete variable domain is SQTIHQWPATLVQPVGSPLSLECTVEGTSNPNLYWYRQAAGRGLQLLFYSVGIGQISSEVPQNLSASRPQDRQFILSSKKLLLSDSGFYLCAWSGSYNEQFFGPGTRLTVL.

The chain employs TRBV2 and TRBJ2-1; 12 positions agree with TRBD1. CDR3 length: 16 residues. J gave up 5 bases and V 3 bases, and 5 bases lay outside the gene matches. The germline V gene has CDR1 SNHLY and CDR2 FYNNEI. The DNA of the CDR3 is TGTGCCAGCAGTGAGGGGACAGGGGGCGTCAACAATGAGCAGTTCTTC. Its protein is CASSEGTGGVNNEQFF. Full variable domain (rest looked up from reference TRBV2 and TRBJ2-1): EPEVTQTPSHQVTQMGQEVILRCVPISNHLYFYWYRQILGQKVEFLVSFYNNEISEKSEIFDDQFSVERPDGSNFTLKIRSTKLEDSAMYFCASSEGTGGVNNEQFFGPGTRLTVL.

J is TRBJ1-2 and V is TRBV11-3; D unresolved. This CDR3 region has 15 residues. The ends were cut back, 9 bases at V and 6 bases at J, with 23 bases in the middle. Germline V gives CDR1 SGHNT, CDR2 YENEEA. The CDR3 loop is CASSIRANGPDGYTF. DNA for the CDR3: TGTGCCAGTTCAATCCGGGCGAACGGACCCGATGGCTACACCTTC.